The 14 T cell receptor beta chains below all came from one sample that was sequenced in a study of regulatory T cells in long-lasting Graves disease. To make TCR beta libraries, researchers used iRepertoire HTBI primers and Arm-PCR of CDR3 regions. MiXCR, run by TCRdb on the multiplex PCR reads, gives a single entry per CDR3 protein. The sample carries roughly 500,000 distinct CDR3 sequences, less than 25% recorded once. Time point of the sample: persistent/refractory GD, antithyroid drugs over 5 years with positive TRAb. PBMCs were the source of the RNA used for TCR sequencing. The sample in question was peripheral blood mononuclear cells (PBMCs), obtained when the disease was refractory, from a patient treated with antithyroid drugs. The receptors were sampled from a female donor with Graves disease.

The table lists this clonotype with many counts. This rearrangement joins TRBV27 to TRBJ2-7; 8 bases are a match to TRBD2. The germline V gene has CDR1 MNHEY and CDR2 SMNVEV (reference sequence). The length of the CDR3 is 13 residues. J gave up 1 base and V 5 bases, and 1 base lay outside the gene matches. Here the CDR3 reads CASSRGGSYEQYF. DNA of the CDR3: TGTGCCAGCAGTCGGGGGGGATCCTACGAGCAGTACTTC.

This clonotype came up a few times. Written as DNA, the CDR3 is TGCGCCAGCAGCTTGGGGCAGGGGAAGAACGAGCAGTACTTC. This sequence encodes CASSLGQGKNEQYF. The V call is TRBV5-1, the J call TRBJ2-7; a weak D match, TRBD1 (6 bases). CDR3 length: 14 residues. Germline CDR1 SGHRS, CDR2 YFSETQ. Trimming left V 0 bases short and J 5 bases short, with 12 bases between.

There are many counts of this clonotype. The chain employs TRBV2 and TRBJ1-2; no definite D call. This CDR3 contains 15 residues. Germline lookup yields CDR1 SNHLY and CDR2 FYNNEI. Trimming took 1 base from V and 0 from J, leaving 9 bases between them. The CDR3: CASSEVTVANYGYTF. CDR3 sequence (DNA): TGTGCCAGCAGTGAAGTAACCGTAGCTAACTATGGCTACACCTTC.

This clonotype was detected many times. The chain links TRBV10-3 to TRBJ2-6; TRBD1 aligns across 7 bases. J lost 3 bases, V lost 3 bases, and 5 bases had no gene match. This CDR3 has 16 residues. Germline assignment: CDR1 ENHRY and CDR2 SYGVKD. The CDR3 protein is CAISDPTGLGANVLTF. CDR3 DNA: TGTGCCATCAGTGACCCGACAGGGCTTGGGGCCAACGTCCTGACTTTC.

The chain combines TRBV9 with TRBJ1-1; D is unresolved. Between the trimmed V and J ends, which lost 2 bases and 1 base, there was a span of 12 bases. Germline values: CDR1 SGDLS, CDR2 YYNGEE. CDR3 length: 15 amino acids. The CDR3 DNA follows: TGTGCCAGCAGCGTCATCGGGGAAGGGAACACTGAAGCTTTCTTT. Translating gives CASSVIGEGNTEAFF.

This clonotype appeared a few times. A junction end diverges from the germline sequence, so it may reflect a read error. The gene calls are TRBV3-1 and TRBJ2-7, with D possibly being TRBD1 or TRBD2 (5 bases each). Looked up from germline, CDR1 is LGHDT and CDR2 is YNNKEL (reference sequence). The CDR3 runs 14 residues. The CDR3 loop is CASSQDLRGYGQYF. The CDR3 DNA reads TGTGCCAGCAGCCAAGACTTGAGGGGCTACGGGCAGTACTTC.

At least ten counts were recorded for this clonotype. The chain joins TRBV2 to TRBJ2-7, with D hard to call. CDR3 size: 12 residues. Trimming removed 7 bases at V and 5 bases at J, with 12 bases between. The germline gives CDR1 SNHLY, CDR2 FYNNEI. The CDR3 sequence is CASNLASDEQYF. The CDR3 DNA follows: TGTGCCAGCAACCTGGCCTCTGACGAGCAGTACTTC.

Ten or more counts support this clonotype. The chain recombines TRBV29-1 with TRBJ2-7; unclear D gene. Trimming took off 0 bases at V and 6 bases at J, with 6 bases between the two ends. This CDR3 has 11 amino acids. The germline V gene has CDR1 SQVTM and CDR2 ANQGSEA. The CDR3 sequence is CSVEDPSEQYF. The CDR3 DNA sequence: TGCAGCGTTGAAGATCCTTCCGAGCAGTACTTC.

On this clonotype itself: A much larger clone lies a single base off, so this may be a read error. The rearrangement uses TRBV6-9 and TRBJ1-1; 11 positions match TRBD1. Unmatched junction bases numbered 13, after V lost 4 bases and J lost 12 bases. The germline gives CDR1 MNHGY, CDR2 SVAAGI. The CDR3 runs to 15 residues. As DNA, the CDR3 is TGTGCCAGCAGTTGCGAAGGGACAGGGGGATCCGGAACTTTCTTT. It is translated as CASSCEGTGGSGTFF.

This clonotype was counted at least ten times. The CDR3, as DNA: TGTGCCAGCAGCCTGGGACTAGCGAGAGGGGGCTACGAGCAGTACTTC. Its translation: CASSLGLARGGYEQYF. V gene TRBV7-8 combines with J gene TRBJ2-7; 10 positions agree with TRBD2. This CDR3 is built from 16 residues. CDR1 is SGHVS, CDR2 FQNEAQ, per germline. Trimming cost V 5 bases and J 3 bases; bases outside gene matches: 10.

This clonotype occurred a few times. The chain links TRBV4-3 to TRBJ2-6; the match to TRBD2 covers 7 bases. This CDR3 is 14 amino acids long. V trimming: 8 bases; J trimming: 0 bases; junction bases outside the gene matches: 1. CDR1 is LGHNA and CDR2 is YSLEER in the germline V gene. The CDR3 sequence is CASGGGSGANVLTF. CDR3 DNA: TGCGCCAGCGGGGGGGGCTCTGGGGCCAACGTCCTGACTTTC.

Ten or more counts support this clonotype. The rearrangement links TRBV28 to TRBJ1-6; 11 positions agree with TRBD1. With V trimmed by 4 bases and J by 5 bases, 10 bases remained unmatched. Germline V gives CDR1 MDHEN, CDR2 SYDVKM. This CDR3 is built from 18 residues. The CDR3, as DNA: TGTGCCAGCAGTTCTCTCTCCGGGACAGGGGGAAATAATTCACCCCTCCACTTT. Its translation: CASSSLSGTGGNNSPLHF.

The genes are TRBV29-1 and TRBJ2-2; 14 nucleotides match TRBD2. J lost 7 bases, V lost 6 bases, and 1 base had no gene match. The CDR3 is made up of 13 amino acids. CDR1 SQVTM and CDR2 ANQGSEA come from the germline V gene. CDR3 residues: CSVTSGRVGELFF. The CDR3, as DNA: TGCAGCGTGACTAGCGGGAGGGTCGGGGAGCTGTTTTTT.

This clonotype was counted only a few times. The chain recombines TRBV6-2 or TRBV6-3 with TRBJ2-7; TRBD2 matches 13 bases. Trimming took 5 bases from V and 5 from J; bases not matched to a gene: 6. The germline gives CDR1 MNHEY, CDR2 SVGEGT. The CDR3 is 15 residues long. The CDR3 sequence: CASSESGTSGNEQYF. DNA for the CDR3: TGTGCCAGCAGTGAATCCGGGACTAGCGGGAACGAGCAGTACTTC.